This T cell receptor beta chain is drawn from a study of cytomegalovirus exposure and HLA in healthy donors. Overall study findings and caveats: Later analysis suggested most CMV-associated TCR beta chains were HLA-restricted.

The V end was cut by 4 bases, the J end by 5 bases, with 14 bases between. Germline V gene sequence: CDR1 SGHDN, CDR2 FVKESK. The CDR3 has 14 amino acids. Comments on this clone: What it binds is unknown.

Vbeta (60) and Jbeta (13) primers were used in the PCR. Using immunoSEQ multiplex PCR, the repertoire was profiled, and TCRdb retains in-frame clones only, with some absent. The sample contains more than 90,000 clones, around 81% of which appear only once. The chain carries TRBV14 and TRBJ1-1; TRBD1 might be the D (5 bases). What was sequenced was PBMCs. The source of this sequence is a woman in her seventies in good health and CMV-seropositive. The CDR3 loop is CASSRLGGGTEAFF. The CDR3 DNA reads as TGTGCCAGCAGCCGCCTCGGGGGGGGTACTGAAGCTTTCTTT.